The rows below give T cell receptor beta chains drawn from one sample of a study of cytotoxic CD8 clonotypes in ibrutinib-treated CLL. Method: immunoSEQ multiplex PCR; TCRdb's copy keeps in-frame clones and lacks some. The table has 150,000 or so clones, about 88% seen once. The sample in question was PBMCs, obtained at disease progression, from a patient treated with ibrutinib. The receptor set was obtained from a human donor with chronic lymphocytic leukemia. Both conserved end residues are part of each CDR3.

j_call: TRBJ1-2
v_call: TRBV5-6
cdr3_aa: CASSRGTGVNYGYTF

j_call: TRBJ1-4
v_call: TRBV19
cdr3_aa: CASSIRTGTLNEKLFF

j_call: TRBJ1-2
v_call: TRBV15
cdr3_aa: CATSRGDGNYGYTF

j_call: TRBJ2-5
v_call: TRBV7-9
cdr3_aa: CASSLGAIRETQYF

j_call: TRBJ1-3
v_call: TRBV5-4
cdr3_aa: CASSLQPVSGNTIYF

j_call: TRBJ2-7
v_call: TRBV7-2
cdr3_aa: CASSLEAGFTYEQYF

j_call: TRBJ2-7
v_call: TRBV9
cdr3_aa: CASSAADSTSLYEQYF

j_call: TRBJ1-1
v_call: TRBV9
cdr3_aa: CASSADTGNTEAFF

j_call: TRBJ2-3
v_call: TRBV19
cdr3_aa: CASRGGSGYTQYF

j_call: TRBJ2-7
v_call: TRBV27
cdr3_aa: CASSPGQRRYEQYF

j_call: TRBJ1-2
v_call: TRBV19
cdr3_aa: CASRGTGVDYGYTF

j_call: TRBJ1-5
v_call: TRBV7-9
cdr3_aa: CASSPGGQVFNQPQHF

j_call: TRBJ2-2
v_call: TRBV11-3
cdr3_aa: CASSWRFGELFF

j_call: TRBJ1-2
v_call: TRBV7-8
cdr3_aa: CASSLVGPLLNYGYTF

j_call: TRBJ2-6
v_call: TRBV30
cdr3_aa: CAWSFLGPSRGSGANVLTF

j_call: TRBJ1-2
v_call: TRBV11-2
cdr3_aa: CASSLDYGRGGYTF

j_call: TRBJ1-5
v_call: TRBV7-2
cdr3_aa: CASSLDPEQYQPQHF

j_call: TRBJ2-7
v_call: TRBV19
cdr3_aa: CASNPRDSLFPYEQYF

j_call: TRBJ1-5
v_call: TRBV28
cdr3_aa: CASQGANQPQHF

j_call: TRBJ1-2
v_call: TRBV9
cdr3_aa: CASSGSYSRGALINYGYTF

j_call: TRBJ2-7
v_call: TRBV9
cdr3_aa: CASSVSSGSSYEQYF

j_call: TRBJ2-1
v_call: TRBV7-3
cdr3_aa: CASSLTGGNEQFF